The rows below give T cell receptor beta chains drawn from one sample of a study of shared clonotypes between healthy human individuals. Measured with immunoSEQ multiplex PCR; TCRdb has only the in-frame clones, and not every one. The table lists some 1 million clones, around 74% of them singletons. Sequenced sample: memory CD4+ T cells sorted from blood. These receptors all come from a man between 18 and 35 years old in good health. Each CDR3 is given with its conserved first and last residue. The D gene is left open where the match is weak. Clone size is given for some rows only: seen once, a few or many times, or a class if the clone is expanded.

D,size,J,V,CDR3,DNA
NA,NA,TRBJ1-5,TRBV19,CASSLGQYSNQPQHF,TGTGCCAGTAGCCTTGGACAGTATAGCAATCAGCCCCAGCATTTT
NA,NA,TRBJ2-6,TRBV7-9,CASSPLSAGTGANVLTF,TGTGCCAGCAGCCCGTTGTCGGCTGGGACTGGGGCCAACGTCCTGACTTTC
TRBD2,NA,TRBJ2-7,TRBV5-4,CASSLDRSGIGHEQYF,TGTGCCAGCAGCCTCGACCGAAGCGGGATTGGCCACGAGCAGTACTTC
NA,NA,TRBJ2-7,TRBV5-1,CASSFDTGHPSYEQYF,TGCGCCAGCAGCTTTGACACGGGACACCCCTCCTACGAGCAGTACTTC
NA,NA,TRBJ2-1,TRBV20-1,CSALLQGEQFF,TGCAGTGCTCTCCTACAGGGCGAGCAGTTCTTC
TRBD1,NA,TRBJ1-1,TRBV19,CASSLQAGTAFGNTEAFF,TGTGCCAGTAGTCTCCAGGCCGGGACAGCGTTTGGGAACACTGAAGCTTTCTTT
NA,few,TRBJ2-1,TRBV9,CASSFTGNEQFF,TGTGCCAGCAGCTTCACAGGCAATGAGCAGTTCTTC
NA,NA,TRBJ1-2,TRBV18,CASSPSERFRGYTF,TGTGCCAGCTCACCCTCAGAAAGGTTCAGAGGCTACACCTTC
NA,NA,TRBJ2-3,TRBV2,CASSGKDTQYF,TGTGCCAGCAGCGGCAAAGATACGCAGTATTTT
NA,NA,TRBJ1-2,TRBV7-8,CASSAYSGGYTF,TGTGCCAGCAGCGCCTATTCGGGCGGCTACACCTTC
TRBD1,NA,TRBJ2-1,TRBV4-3,CASSQVGQGVINEQFF,TGCGCCAGCAGCCAGGTGGGACAGGGGGTTATAAATGAGCAGTTCTTC
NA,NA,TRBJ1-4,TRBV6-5,CASSADTTNEKLFF,TGTGCCAGCAGTGCTGACACAACTAATGAAAAACTGTTTTTT
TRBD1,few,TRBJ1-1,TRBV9,CASSVGRDRATEAFF,TGTGCCAGCAGCGTAGGAAGGGACAGGGCAACTGAAGCTTTCTTT
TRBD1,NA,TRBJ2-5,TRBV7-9,CASSLRQKGQETQYF,TGTGCCAGCAGTTTAAGACAGAAGGGACAGGAGACCCAGTACTTC
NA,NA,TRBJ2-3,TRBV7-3,CASSLKGGPTGNTQYF,TGTGCCAGCAGCTTAAAGGGGGGCCCTACAGGAAATACGCAGTATTTT
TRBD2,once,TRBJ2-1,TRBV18,CASSLLAVLRDEQFF,TGTGCCAGCTCACTCCTAGCGGTCCTTAGGGATGAGCAGTTCTTC
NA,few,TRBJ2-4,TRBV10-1,CASSERQKNIQYF,TGCGCCAGCAGTGAGAGACAGAAAAACATTCAGTACTTC
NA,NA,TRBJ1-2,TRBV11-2,CASSSEGDGYTF,TGTGCCAGCAGCTCAGAGGGGGACGGCTACACCTTC
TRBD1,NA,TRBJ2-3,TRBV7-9,CASSYRTGNTDTQYF,TGTGCCAGCAGCTATCGGACAGGGAATACAGATACGCAGTATTTT
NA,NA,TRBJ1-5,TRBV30,CAWSGGHNQPQHF,TGTGCCTGGAGTGGAGGGCACAATCAGCCCCAGCATTTT
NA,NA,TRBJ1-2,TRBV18,CASSQSSNYGYTF,TGTGCCAGCTCCCAGTCCTCTAACTATGGCTACACCTTC
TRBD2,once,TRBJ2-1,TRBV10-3,CAISDRDGISGGEKDEQFF,TGTGCCATCAGTGACCGGGACGGAATTAGCGGGGGGGAAAAGGATGAGCAGTTCTTC
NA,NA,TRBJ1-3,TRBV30,CAWSVHEGISGNTIYF,TGTGCCTGGAGTGTACATGAGGGGATCTCTGGAAACACCATATATTTT
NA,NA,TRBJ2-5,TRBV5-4,CASSLLETQYF,TGTGCCAGCAGCCTCCTGGAGACCCAGTACTTC
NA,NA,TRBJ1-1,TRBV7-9,CASSLAIMGEAFF,TGTGCCAGCAGCTTAGCGATCATGGGTGAAGCTTTCTTT
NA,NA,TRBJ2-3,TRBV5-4,CASSSAQADTQYF,TGTGCCAGCAGCTCAGCGCAGGCCGATACGCAGTATTTT
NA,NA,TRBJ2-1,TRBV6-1,CASSERGASSYNEQFF,TGTGCCAGCAGTGAGAGAGGGGCGAGCTCCTACAATGAGCAGTTCTTC
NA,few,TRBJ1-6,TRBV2,CASNWGANSPLHF,TGTGCCAGCAACTGGGGCGCTAATTCACCCCTCCACTTT
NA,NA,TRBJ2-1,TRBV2,CASSDIGSEHNEQFF,TGTGCCAGCAGTGATATAGGGTCCGAGCACAATGAGCAGTTCTTC
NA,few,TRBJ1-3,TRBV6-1,CASSPGDLGNTIYF,TGTGCCTCCTCCCCGGGGGACCTGGGAAACACCATATATTTT
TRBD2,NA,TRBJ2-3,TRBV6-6,CASSSTPLAGGENF,TGTGCCAGCAGTTCGACCCCACTAGCGGGGGGCGAAAATTTT